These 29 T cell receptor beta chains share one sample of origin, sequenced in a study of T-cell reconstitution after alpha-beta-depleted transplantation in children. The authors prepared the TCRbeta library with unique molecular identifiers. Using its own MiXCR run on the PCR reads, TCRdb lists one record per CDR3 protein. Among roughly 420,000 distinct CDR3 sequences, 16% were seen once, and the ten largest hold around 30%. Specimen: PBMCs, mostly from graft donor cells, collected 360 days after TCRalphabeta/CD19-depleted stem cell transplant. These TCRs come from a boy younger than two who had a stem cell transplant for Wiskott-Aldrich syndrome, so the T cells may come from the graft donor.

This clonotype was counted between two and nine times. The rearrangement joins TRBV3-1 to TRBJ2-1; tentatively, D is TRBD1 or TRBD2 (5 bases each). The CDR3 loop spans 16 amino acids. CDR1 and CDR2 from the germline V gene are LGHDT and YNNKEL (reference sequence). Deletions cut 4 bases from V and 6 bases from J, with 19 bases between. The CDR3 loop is CASSPSLWDRVNEQFF. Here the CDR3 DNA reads TGTGCCAGCAGCCCAAGCCTGTGGGACCGAGTCAATGAGCAGTTCTTC.

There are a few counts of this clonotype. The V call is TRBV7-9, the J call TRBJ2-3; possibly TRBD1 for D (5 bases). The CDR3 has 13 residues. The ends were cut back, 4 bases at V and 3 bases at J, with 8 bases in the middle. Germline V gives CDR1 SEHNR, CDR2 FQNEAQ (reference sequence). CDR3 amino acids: CASSSDKTDTQYF. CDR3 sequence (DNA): TGTGCCAGCAGCTCGGACAAGACAGATACGCAGTATTTT. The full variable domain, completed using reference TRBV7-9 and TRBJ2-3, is DTGVSQNPRHKITKRGQNVTFRCDPISEHNRLYWYRQTLGQGPEFLTYFQNEAQLEKSRLLSDRFSAERPKGSFSTLEIQRTEQGDSAMYLCASSSDKTDTQYFGPGTRLTVL.

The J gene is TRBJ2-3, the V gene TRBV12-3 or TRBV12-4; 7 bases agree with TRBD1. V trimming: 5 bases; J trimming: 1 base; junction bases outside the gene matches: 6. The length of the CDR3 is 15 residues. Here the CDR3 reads CASSQQGIGTDTQYF. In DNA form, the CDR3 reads TGTGCCAGCAGTCAACAGGGGATAGGCACAGATACGCAGTATTTT.

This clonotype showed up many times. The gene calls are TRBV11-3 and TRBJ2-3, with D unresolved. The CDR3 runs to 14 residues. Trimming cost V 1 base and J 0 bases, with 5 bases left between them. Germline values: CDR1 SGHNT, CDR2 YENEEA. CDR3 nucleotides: TGTGCCAGCAGCTTAGCCCCTAGCACAGATACGCAGTATTTT. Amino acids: CASSLAPSTDTQYF.

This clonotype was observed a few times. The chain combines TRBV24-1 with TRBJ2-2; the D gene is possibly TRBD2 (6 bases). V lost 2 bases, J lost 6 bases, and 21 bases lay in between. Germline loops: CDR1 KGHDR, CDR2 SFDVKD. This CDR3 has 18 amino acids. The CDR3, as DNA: TGTGCCACCAGTGATTCAATCGGGAGTCTGAGTCGGGCCGGGGAGCTGTTTTTT. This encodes CATSDSIGSLSRAGELFF.

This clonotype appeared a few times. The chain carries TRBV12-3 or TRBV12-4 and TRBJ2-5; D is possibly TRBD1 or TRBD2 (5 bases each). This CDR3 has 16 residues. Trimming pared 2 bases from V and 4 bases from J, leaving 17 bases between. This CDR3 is CASSLRGPTMRETQYF. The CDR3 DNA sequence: TGTGCCAGCAGTTTAAGGGGACCTACAATGCGAGAGACCCAGTACTTC.

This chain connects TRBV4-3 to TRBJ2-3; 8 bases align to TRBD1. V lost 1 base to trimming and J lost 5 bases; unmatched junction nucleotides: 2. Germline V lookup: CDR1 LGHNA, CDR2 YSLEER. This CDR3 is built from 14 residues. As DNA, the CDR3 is TGCGCCAGCAGCCAAGGGACAGGGAAAGATACGCAGTATTTT. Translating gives CASSQGTGKDTQYF.

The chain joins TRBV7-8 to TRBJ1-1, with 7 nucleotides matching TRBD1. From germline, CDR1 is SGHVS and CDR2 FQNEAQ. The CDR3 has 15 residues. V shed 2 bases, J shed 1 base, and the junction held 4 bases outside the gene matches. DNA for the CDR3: TGTGCCAGCAGCTTAATGGGGACAGCGAACACTGAAGCTTTCTTT. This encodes CASSLMGTANTEAFF. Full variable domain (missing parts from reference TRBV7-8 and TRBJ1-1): GAGVSQSPRYKVAKRGQDVALRCDPISGHVSLFWYQQALGQGPEFLTYFQNEAQLDKSGLPSDRFFAERPEGSVSTLKIQRTQQEDSAVYLCASSLMGTANTEAFFGQGTRLTVV.

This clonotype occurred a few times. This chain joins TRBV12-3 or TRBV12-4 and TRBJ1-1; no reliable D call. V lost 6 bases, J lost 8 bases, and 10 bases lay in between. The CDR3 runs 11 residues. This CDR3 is CASSTVFEAFF. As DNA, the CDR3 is TGTGCCAGCAGCACGGTTTTCGAAGCTTTCTTT.

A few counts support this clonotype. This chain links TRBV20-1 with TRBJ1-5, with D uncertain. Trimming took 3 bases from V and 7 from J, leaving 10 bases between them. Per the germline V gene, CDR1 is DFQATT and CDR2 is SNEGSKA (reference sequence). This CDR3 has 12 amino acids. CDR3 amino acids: CSASSGVQPQHF. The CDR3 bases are TGCAGTGCTAGTAGCGGGGTCCAGCCCCAGCATTTT.

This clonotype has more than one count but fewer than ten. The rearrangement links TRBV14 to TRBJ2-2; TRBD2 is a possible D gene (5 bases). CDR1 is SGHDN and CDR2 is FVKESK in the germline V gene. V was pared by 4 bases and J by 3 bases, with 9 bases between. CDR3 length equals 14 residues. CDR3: CASSPRGYTGELFF. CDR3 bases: TGTGCCAGCAGCCCTCGAGGGTACACCGGGGAGCTGTTTTTT.

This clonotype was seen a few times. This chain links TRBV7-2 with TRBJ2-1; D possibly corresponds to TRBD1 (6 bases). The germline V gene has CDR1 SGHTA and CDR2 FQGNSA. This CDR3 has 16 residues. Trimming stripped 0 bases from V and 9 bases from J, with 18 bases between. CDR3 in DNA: TGTGCCAGCAGCTTAGCGGGGGCTAGTGCTGTAGGTGAGCAGTTCTTC. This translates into CASSLAGASAVGEQFF.

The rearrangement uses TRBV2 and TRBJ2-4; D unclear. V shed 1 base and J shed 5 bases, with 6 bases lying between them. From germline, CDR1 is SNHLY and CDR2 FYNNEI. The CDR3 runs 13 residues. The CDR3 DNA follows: TGTGCCAGCAGTGAAGGTTCAGAAAACATTCAGTACTTC. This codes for CASSEGSENIQYF.

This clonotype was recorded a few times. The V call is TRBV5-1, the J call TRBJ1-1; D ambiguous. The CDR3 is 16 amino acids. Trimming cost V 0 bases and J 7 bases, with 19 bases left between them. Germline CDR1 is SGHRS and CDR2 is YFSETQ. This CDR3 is CASSLGQRAKLGEAFF. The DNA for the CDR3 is TGCGCCAGCAGCTTGGGGCAGCGGGCCAAACTCGGTGAAGCTTTCTTT.

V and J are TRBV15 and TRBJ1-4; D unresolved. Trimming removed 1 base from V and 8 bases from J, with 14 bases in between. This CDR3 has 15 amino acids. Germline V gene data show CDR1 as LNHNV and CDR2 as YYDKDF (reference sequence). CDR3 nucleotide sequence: TGTGCCACCAGCAGAGCCGGGTGGTTGAGGGAAAAACTGTTTTTT. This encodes CATSRAGWLREKLFF.

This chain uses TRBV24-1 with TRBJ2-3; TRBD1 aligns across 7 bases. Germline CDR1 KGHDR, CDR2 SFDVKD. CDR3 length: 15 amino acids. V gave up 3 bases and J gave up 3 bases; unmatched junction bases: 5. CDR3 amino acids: CATSDIRGSTDTQYF. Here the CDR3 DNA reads TGTGCCACCAGTGATATCAGGGGGTCGACAGATACGCAGTATTTT.

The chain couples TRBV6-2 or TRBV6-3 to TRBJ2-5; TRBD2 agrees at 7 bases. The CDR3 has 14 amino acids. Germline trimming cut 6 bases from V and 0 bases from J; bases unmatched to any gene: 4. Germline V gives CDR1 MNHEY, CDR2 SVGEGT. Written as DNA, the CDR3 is TGTGCCAGCAGAAAGAGCGGGGACCAAGAGACCCAGTACTTC. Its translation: CASRKSGDQETQYF.

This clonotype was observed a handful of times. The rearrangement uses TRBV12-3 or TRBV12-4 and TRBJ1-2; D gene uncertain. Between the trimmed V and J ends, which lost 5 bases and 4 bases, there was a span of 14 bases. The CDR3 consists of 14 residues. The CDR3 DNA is TGTGCCAGCAGTCCTGGACGGATCCTCTATGGCTACACCTTC. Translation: CASSPGRILYGYTF.

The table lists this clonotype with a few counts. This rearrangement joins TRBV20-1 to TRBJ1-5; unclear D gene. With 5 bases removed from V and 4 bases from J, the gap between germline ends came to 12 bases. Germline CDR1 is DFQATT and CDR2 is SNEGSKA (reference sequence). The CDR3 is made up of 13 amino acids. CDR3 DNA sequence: TGCAGTGCTCGTCGACGGGGTAATCAGCCCCAGCATTTT. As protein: CSARRRGNQPQHF.

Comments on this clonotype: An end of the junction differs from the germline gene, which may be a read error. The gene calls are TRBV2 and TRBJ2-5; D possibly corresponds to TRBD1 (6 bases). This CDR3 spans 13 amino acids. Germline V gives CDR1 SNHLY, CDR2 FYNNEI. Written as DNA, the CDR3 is TGTGCCAGCACCGGACAGTACCAAGAGGCCCAGTACTTC. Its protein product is CASTGQYQEAQYF.

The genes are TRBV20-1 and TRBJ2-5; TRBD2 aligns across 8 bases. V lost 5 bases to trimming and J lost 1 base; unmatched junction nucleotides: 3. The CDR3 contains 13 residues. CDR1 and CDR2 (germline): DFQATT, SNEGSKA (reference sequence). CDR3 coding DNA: TGCAGTGCTTTACGGGGGGGCCAAGAGACCCAGTACTTC. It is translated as CSALRGGQETQYF.

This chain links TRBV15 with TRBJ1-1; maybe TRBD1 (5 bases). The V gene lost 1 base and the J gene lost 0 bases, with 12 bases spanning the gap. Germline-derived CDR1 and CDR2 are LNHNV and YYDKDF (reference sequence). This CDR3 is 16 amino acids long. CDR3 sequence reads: CATSRGWGPVNTEAFF. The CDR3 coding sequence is TGTGCCACCAGCAGAGGTTGGGGACCCGTGAACACTGAAGCTTTCTTT.

In DNA form, the CDR3 reads TGTGCCACCAGCAGAGATCCGGGGCTTCCCTACGAGCAGTACTTC. It encodes CATSRDPGLPYEQYF. The J gene is TRBJ2-7, the V gene TRBV15; D is tentatively TRBD1 or TRBD2 (5 bases each). There are 15 residues in the CDR3. CDR1 and CDR2 (germline): LNHNV, YYDKDF (reference sequence). V was clipped by 0 bases and J by 2 bases, with 11 bases between them.

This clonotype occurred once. The CDR3 coding sequence is TGTGCCACCAGCAGCGGTGGCATTCAGTACTTC. It is translated as CATSSGGIQYF. The genes are TRBV15 and TRBJ2-4; D is uncertain. V was cut by 3 bases and J by 9 bases, with 6 bases left in between. The germline gives CDR1 LNHNV, CDR2 YYDKDF (reference sequence). The CDR3 covers 11 residues.

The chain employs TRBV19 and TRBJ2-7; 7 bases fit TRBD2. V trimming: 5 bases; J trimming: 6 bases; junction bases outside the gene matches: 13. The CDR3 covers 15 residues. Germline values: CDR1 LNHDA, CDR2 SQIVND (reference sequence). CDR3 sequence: CASSHRGRVMTEQYF. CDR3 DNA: TGTGCCAGTAGTCACCGCGGGAGAGTGATGACCGAGCAGTACTTC. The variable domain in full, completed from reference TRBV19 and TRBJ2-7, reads DGGITQSPKYLFRKEGQNVTLSCEQNLNHDAMYWYRQDPGQGLRLIYYSQIVNDFQKGDIAEGYSVSREKKESFPLTVTSAQKNPTAFYLCASSHRGRVMTEQYFGPGTRLTVT.

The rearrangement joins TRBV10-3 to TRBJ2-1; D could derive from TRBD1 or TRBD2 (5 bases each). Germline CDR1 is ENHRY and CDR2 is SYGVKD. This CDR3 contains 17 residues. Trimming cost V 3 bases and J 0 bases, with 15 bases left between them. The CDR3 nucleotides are TGTGCCATCAGTGATGAAATGGGACCAACCTCCTACAATGAGCAGTTCTTC. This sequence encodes CAISDEMGPTSYNEQFF.

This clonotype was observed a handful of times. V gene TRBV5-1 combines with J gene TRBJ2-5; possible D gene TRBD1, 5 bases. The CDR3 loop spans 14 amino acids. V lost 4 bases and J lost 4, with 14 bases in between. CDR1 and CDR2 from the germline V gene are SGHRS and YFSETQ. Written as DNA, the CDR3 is TGCGCCAGCAGCACTCCGGCAGGGCGAGAGACCCAGTACTTC. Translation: CASSTPAGRETQYF.

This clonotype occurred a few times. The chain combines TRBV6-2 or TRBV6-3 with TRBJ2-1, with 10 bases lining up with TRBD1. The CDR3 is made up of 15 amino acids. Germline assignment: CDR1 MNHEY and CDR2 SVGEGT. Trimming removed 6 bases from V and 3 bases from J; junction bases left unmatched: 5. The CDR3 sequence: CASSDRDRGYNEQFF. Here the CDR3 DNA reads TGTGCCAGCAGCGACCGGGACAGGGGCTACAATGAGCAGTTCTTC.

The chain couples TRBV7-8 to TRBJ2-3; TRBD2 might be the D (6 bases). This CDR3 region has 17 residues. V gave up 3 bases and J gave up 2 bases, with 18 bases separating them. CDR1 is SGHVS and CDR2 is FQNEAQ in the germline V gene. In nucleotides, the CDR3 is TGTGCCAGCAGCTTCCCGCTCTACTCGGGAGCCACAGATACGCAGTATTTT. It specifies CASSFPLYSGATDTQYF.